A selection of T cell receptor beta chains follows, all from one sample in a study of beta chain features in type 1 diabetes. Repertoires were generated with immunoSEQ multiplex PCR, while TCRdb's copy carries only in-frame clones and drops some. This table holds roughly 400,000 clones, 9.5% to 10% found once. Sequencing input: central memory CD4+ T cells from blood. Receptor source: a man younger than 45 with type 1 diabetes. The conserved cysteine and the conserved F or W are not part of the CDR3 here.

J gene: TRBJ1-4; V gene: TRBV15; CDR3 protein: ATSHSAYGATNEKLF
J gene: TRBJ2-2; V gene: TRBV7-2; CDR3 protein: ASSSPSGTTGELF
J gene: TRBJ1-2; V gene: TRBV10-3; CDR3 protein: AISVRQGHYGYT
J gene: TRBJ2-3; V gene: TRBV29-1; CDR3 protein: SVEWGRNTQY
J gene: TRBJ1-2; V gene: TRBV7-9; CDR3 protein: ASSLISIRGYT
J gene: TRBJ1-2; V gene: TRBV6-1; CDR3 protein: ASSEWTGHDYGYT
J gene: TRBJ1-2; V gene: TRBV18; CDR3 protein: ASSPAEGRGGGYT
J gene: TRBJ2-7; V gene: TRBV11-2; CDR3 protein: ASSLDGFDRPGYEQY
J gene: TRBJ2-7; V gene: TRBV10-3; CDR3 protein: AINSGAGGSYEQY
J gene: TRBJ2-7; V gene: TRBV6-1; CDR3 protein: ASRTGTDSYEQY
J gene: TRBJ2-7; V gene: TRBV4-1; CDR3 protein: ASSQDLTSGSEQY
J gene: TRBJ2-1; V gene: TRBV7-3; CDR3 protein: ASSSGGGIEQF
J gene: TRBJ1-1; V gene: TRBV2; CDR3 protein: ASRYWADEGTEAF
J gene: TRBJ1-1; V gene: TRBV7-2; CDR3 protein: ASSLDRGPNTEAF
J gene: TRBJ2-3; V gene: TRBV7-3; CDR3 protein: ASSLGLAANTDTQY
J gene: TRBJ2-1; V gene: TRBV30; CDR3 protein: AWSAGGPYNEQF
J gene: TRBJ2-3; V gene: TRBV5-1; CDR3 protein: ASSHTSAHTDTQY
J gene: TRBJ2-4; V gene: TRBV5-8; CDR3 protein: ASSLVVRQGTKNIQY
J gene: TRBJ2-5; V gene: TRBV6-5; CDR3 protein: ASSLSGRAGETQY
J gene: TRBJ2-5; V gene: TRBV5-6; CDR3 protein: ASTGTGGQETQY
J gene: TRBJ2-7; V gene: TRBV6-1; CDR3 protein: ASSYRREQY
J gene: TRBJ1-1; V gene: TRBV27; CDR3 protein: ASSLSIGRVGAF
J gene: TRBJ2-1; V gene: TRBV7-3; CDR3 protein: ASSPEGNSNEQF
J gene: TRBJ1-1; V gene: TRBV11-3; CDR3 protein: ASSLEITPPVEAF
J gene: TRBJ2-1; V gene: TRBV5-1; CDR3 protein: ASSLDASEQF
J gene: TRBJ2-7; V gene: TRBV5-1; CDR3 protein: ASSLGLAGVDEQY
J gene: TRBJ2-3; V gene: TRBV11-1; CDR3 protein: ASSFQGLPTDTQY
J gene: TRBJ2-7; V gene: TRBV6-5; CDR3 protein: ASSYSTSGYEQY
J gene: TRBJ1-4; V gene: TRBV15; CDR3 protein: ATGAWDRGSEKLF
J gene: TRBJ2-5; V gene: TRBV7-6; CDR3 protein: ASSLRGSQQETQY
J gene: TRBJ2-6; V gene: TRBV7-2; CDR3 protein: ASTGSGANVLT
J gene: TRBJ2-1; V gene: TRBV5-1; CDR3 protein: ASSLVGQGIYNEQF
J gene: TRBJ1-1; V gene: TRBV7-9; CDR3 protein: ASSLEGAQTEAF
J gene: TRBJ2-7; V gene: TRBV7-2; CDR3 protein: ASSFLPGQGAVEQY
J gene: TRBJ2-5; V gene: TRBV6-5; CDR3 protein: ASSLPGLGTQY
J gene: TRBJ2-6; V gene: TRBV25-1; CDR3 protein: ASSEWGAGANVLT
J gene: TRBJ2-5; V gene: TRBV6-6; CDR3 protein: ASSYGTGKETQY
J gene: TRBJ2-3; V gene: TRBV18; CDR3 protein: ASSQQGSGTDTQY
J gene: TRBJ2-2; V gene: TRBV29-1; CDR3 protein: SAGRENTGELF
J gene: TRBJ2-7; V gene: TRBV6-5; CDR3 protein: ASSSAGTGSHEQY
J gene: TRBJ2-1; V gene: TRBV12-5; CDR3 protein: ASGYGTVRNEQF
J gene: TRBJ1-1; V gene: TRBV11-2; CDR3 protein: ASSLEGAEAF
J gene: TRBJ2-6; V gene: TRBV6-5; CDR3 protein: ASSYGISGANVLT
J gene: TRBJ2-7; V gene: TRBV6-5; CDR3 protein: ASSLGLAGLSEQY
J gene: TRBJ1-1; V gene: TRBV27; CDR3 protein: ASRPQGQENTEAF
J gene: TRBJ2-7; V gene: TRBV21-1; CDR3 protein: ASSSRDRKVYEQY
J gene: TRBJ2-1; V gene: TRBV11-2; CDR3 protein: ASSYTWAGEQF
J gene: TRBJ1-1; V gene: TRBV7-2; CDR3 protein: ASSLAPLTGMNTEAF
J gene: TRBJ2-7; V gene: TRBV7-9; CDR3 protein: ASSLGALQY
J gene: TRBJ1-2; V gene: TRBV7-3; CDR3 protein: ASRQPGFYGYT
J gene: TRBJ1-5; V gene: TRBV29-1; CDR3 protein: SVGVGQGAGQPQH
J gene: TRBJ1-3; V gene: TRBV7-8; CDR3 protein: ASSLARRGNTIY
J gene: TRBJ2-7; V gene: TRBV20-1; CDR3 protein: SAGQTYEQY
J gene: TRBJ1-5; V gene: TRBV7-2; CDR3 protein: ASSSEGRGNHPQH
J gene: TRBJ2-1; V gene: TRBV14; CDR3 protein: ASSQDERNEQF
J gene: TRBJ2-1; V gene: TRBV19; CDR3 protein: ASSLFVGQGNNEQF
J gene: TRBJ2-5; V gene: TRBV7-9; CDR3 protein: ASSPRRDPVQETQY
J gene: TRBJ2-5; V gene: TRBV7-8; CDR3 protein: ASSLESVQETQY